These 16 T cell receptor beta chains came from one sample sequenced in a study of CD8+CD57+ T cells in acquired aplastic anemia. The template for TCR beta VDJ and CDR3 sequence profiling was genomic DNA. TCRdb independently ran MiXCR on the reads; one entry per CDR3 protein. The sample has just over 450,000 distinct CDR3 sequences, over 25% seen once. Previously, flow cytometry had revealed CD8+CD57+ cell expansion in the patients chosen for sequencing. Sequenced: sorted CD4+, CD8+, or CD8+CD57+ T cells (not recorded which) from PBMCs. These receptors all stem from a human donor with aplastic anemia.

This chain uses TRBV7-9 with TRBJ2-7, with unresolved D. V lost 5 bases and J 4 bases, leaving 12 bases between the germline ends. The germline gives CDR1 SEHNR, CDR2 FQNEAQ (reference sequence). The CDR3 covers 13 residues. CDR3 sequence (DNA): TGTGCCAGCAGCCCGACGTCGCGGTACGAGCAGTACTTC. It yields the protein CASSPTSRYEQYF.

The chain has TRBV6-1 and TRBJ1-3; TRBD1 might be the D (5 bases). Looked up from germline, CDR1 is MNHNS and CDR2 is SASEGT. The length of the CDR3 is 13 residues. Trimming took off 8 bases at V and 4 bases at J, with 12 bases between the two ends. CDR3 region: CASARGAGNTIYF. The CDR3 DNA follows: TGTGCCAGCGCTAGGGGTGCGGGAAACACCATATATTTT.

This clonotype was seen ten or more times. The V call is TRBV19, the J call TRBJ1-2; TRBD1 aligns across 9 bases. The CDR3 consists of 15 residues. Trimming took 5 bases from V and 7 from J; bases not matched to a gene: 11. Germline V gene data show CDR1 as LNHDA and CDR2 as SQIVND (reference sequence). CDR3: CASSLLGTGRPGYTF. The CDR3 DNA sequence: TGTGCCAGTAGTCTCCTCGGGACAGGGCGGCCTGGCTACACCTTC.

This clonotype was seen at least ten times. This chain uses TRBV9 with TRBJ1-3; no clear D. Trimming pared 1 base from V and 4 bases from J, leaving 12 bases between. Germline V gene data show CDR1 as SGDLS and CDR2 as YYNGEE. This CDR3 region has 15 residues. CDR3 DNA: TGTGCCAGCAGCGTAACAGACGACATAGGAAACACCATATATTTT. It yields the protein CASSVTDDIGNTIYF.

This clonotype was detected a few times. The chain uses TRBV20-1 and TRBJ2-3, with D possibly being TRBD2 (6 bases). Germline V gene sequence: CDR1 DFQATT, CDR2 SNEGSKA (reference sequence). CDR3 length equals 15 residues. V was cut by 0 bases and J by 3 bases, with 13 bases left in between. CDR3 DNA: TGCAGTGCTAGAGACGGGAGCGCGATTACAGATACGCAGTATTTT. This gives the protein CSARDGSAITDTQYF.

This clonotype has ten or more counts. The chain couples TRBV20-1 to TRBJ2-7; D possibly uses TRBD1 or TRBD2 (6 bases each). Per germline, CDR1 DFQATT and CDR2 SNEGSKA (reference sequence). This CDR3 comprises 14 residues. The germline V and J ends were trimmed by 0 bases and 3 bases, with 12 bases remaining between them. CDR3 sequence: CSARDWGRGYEQYF. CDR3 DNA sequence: TGCAGTGCTAGAGATTGGGGGCGGGGCTACGAGCAGTACTTC.

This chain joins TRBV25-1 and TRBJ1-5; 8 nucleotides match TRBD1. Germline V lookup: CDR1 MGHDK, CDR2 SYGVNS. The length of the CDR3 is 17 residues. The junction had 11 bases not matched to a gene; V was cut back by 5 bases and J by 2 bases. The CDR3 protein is CASSSQGQGDGNQPQHF. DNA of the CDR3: TGTGCCAGCAGTAGCCAAGGACAGGGCGACGGCAATCAGCCCCAGCATTTT.

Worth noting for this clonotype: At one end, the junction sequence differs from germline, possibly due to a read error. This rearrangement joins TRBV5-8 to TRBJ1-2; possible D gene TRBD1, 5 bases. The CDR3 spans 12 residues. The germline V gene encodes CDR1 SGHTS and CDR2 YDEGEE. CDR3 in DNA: TGTGCCGGCAGCCCGTCAGGGTACGGCTACACCTTC. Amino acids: CAGSPSGYGYTF.

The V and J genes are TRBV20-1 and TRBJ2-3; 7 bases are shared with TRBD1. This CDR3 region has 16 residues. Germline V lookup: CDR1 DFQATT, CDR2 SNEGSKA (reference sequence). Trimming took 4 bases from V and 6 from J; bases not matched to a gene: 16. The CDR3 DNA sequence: TGCAGTGCTACGGACCCTTACCAGACAGGGCCCGATACGCAGTATTTT. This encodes CSATDPYQTGPDTQYF.

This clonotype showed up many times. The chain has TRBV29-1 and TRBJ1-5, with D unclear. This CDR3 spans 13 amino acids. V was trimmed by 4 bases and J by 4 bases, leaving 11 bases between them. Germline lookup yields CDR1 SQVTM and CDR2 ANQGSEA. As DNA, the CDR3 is TGCAGCGTTGGCGGGCAGGTGAATCAGCCCCAGCATTTT. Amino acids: CSVGGQVNQPQHF. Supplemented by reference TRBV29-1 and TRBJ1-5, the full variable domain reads SAVISQKPSRDICQRGTSLTIQCQVDSQVTMMFWYRQQPGQSLTLIATANQGSEATYESGFVIDKFPISRPNLTFSTLTVSNMSPEDSSIYLCSVGGQVNQPQHFGDGTRLSIL.

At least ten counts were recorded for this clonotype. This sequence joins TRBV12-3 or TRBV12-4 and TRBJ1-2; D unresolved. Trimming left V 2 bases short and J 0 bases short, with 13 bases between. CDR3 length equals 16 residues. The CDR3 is CASSLLSPGPNYGYTF. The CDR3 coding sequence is TGTGCCAGCAGTTTACTGAGTCCAGGACCTAACTATGGCTACACCTTC.

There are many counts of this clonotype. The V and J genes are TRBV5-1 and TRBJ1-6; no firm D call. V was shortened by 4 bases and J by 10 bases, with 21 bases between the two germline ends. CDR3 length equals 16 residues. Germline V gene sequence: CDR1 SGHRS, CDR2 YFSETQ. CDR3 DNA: TGCGCCAGCAGCACAACTGGTGTGGGCGGAGAATCACCCCTCCACTTT. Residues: CASSTTGVGGESPLHF.

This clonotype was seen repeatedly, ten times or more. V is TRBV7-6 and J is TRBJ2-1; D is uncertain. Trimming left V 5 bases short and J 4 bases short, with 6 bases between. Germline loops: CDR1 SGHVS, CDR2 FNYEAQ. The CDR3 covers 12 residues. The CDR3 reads CASSNRYNEQFF. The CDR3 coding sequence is TGTGCCAGCAGCAATAGATACAATGAGCAGTTCTTC.

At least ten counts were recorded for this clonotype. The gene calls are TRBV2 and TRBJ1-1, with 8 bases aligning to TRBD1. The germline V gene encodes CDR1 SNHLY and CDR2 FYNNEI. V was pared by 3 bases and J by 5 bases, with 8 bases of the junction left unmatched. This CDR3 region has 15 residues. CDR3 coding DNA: TGTGCCAGCAGTGATTTCGACAGGGGAATGACTGAAGCTTTCTTT. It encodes CASSDFDRGMTEAFF.

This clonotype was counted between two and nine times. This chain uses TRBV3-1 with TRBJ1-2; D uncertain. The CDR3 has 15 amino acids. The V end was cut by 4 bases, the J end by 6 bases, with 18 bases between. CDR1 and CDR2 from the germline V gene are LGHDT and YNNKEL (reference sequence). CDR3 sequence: CASSRAGLAGHGYTF. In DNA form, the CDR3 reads TGTGCCAGCAGCCGCGCCGGACTCGCAGGTCATGGCTACACCTTC.

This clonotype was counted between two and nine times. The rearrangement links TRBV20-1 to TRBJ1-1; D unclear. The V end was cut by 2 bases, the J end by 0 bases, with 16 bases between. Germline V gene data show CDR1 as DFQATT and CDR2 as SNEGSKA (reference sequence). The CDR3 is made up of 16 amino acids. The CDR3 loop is CSARPPRRSVNTEAFF. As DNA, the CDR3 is TGCAGTGCTAGACCTCCACGGCGGAGCGTGAACACTGAAGCTTTCTTT.